This T cell receptor beta chain derives from a study of blood T cell repertoires in COVID-19 (dated by TCRdb to about 2020). Regarding the complete study: Samples covering the acute and convalescent phases of COVID-19 were provided by collaborators in the United States, Italy and Spain. The prospective study material was composed of cDNA or gDNA derived from T cells, B-cell-depleted T cells, or PBMCs. Subjects who had been exposed to COVID-19, were actively infected with it, or had recovered from it provided the deeply sampled blood TCRbeta repertoires that made up the dataset. The repertoires were released in a freely available public database meant as a resource for research on the immune response to SARS-CoV-2. Samples came from the ongoing ImmuneRACE study (first 160 participants) plus 1,254 subjects from 6 global collaborators. Nearly every sample came with metadata listing a de-identified subject ID, COVID-19 status, age in years and sex. Where available, HLA class I and class II types were obtained from metadata supplied by the sample provider rather than from assay-based typing. What the research found in general, with its limitations: How much clinical and demographic metadata was included differed by source and by participant, and the metadata was provided uncurated.

For this clone: Its antigen specificity is not known. The sample holds no much larger clone one base away, and base qualities are not on file.

One collaborating source in Seattle enrolled patients while the patients were actively infected and followed the patients over time throughout the course of disease. Collaborating institutions collected whole blood in K2EDTA tubes following their own protocols. Collaborator samples were shipped for TCRbeta analysis as frozen whole blood, isolated PBMCs, or DNA extracted from either sample type. The immunoSEQ Assay, a bias-controlled multiplex PCR, was used to amplify TCRbeta CDR3 regions from genomic DNA. The original pipeline was this. Within the assay, amplification of reference gene primers was used to estimate how many nucleated cells each sample contained. To quantify the absolute abundance of each unique TCRbeta CDR3 rearrangement, sequence reads were collapsed and filtered. Productive Simpson clonality was computed per sample as the square root of Simpson's diversity index over productive rearrangements. What TCRdb holds here is the immuneACCESS table cut down to in-frame rearrangements. Part of the clones is not present; checked against another copy, under half of the missing clones reflect an unresolved V gene, and the others are unexplained. D and trimming come from the DNA, and the V and J calls and clone size come from that table. The sample table lists roughly 150,000 clones, approximately 85% of them with a count of one. The top ten hold 7% to 10% of the sample.

The CDR3 numbers 12 residues from cysteine through phenylalanine. Only the CDR3 DNA stays, 36 bases, in frame from base 1. The germline V gene supplies CDR1 SGDLS and CDR2 YYNGEE. V is cut by 4 bases and J by 7 bases, and the space between the germline ends is 9 bases. The chain employs TRBV9 and TRBJ1-3; the D gene identity is not certain. The origin of this receptor is a woman between 55 and 75 years old with COVID-19, enrolled during active disease. The sample consisted of peripheral blood. The nucleotide sequence is given as TGTGCCAGCAGCCACAGTGAGAACACCATATATTTT. Translated, it gives CASSHSENTIYF.